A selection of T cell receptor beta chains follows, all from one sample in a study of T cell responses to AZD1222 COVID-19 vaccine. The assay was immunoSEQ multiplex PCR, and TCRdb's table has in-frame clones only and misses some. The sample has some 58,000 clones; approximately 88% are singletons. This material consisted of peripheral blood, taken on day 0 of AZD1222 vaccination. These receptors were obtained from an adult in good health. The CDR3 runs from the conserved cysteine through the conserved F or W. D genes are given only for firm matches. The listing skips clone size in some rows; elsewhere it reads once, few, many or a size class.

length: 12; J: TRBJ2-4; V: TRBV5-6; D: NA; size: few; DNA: TGTGCCAGCAGTTACGGGGAAAACATTCAGTACTTC; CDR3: CASSYGENIQYF
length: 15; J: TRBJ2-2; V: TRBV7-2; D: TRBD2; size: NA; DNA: TGTGCCAGCAGCGGGACTAGCGCGGGTTCCGGGGAGCTGTTTTTT; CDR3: CASSGTSAGSGELFF
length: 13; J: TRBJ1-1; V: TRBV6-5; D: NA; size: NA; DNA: TGTGCCAGCAGACCAGGGGTGAACACTGAAGCTTTCTTT; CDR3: CASRPGVNTEAFF
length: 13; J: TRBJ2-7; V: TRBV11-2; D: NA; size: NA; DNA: TGTGCCAGCAGCATCGACCCCCCCTACGAGCAGTACTTC; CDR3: CASSIDPPYEQYF
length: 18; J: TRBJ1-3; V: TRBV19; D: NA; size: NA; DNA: TGTGCCAGTAGTCCTGCCGGGGGCAGGCGGCCGTCTGGAAACACCATATATTTT; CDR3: CASSPAGGRRPSGNTIYF
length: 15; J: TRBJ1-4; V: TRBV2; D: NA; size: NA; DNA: TGTGCCAGCAGTGAGCAGCAGGGCTTAAGTGAAAAACTGTTTTTT; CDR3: CASSEQQGLSEKLFF
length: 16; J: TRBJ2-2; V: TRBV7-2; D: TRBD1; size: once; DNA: TGTGCCAGCAGCTTAGTTCAGGGGGCCATTACCGGGGAGCTGTTTTTT; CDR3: CASSLVQGAITGELFF
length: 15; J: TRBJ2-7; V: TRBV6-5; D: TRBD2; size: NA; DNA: TGTGCCAGCAGCTGGACTAGCGGGAGGGCCGATGAGCAGTACTTC; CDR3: CASSWTSGRADEQYF
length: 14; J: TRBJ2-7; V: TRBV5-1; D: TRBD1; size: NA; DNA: TGCGCCAGCAGCCCTGCCGGGACAGACTACGAGCAGTACTTC; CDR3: CASSPAGTDYEQYF
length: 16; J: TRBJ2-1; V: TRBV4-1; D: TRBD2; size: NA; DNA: TGCGCCAGCAGCCAAGATCAACTAGCGGGGAGGTATGAGCAGTTCTTC; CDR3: CASSQDQLAGRYEQFF
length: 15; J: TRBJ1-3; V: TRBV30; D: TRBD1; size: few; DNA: TGTGCCTGGAGTGTATTCGGGACAGTAGGAAACACCATATATTTT; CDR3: CAWSVFGTVGNTIYF
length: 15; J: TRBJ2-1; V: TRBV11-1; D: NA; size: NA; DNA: TGTGCCAGCAGCTTAACTGTAAGCTCCTACAATGAGCAGTTCTTC; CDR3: CASSLTVSSYNEQFF
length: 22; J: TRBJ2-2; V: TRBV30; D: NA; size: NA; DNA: TGTGCCTGGAACCTACCCACCTACCGAAGCGTACTACGTCGAAGGAACACCGGGGAGCTGTTTTTT; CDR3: CAWNLPTYRSVLRRRNTGELFF
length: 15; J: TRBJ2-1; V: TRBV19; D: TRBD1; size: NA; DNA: TGTGCCAGTAGTATTCTCGACAGGGATGTCAATGAGCAGTTCTTC; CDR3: CASSILDRDVNEQFF
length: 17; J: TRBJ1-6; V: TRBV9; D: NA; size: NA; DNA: TGTGCCAGCAGCGTATCCCCGGGCCCTAGAAAGGATTCACCCCTCCACTTT; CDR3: CASSVSPGPRKDSPLHF
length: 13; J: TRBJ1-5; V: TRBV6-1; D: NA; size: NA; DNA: TGTGCCAGCAGTGAAGCTAGCAATCAGCCCCAGCATTTT; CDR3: CASSEASNQPQHF
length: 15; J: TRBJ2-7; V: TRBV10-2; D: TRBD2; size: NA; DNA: TGCGCCAGCAGTGAGTCAAGCGGGAGTGTCTACGAGCAGTACTTC; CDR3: CASSESSGSVYEQYF
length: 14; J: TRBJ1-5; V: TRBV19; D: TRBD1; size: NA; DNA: TGTGCCAGTAGTATGACAGGGGGTAATCAGCCCCAGCATTTT; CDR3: CASSMTGGNQPQHF
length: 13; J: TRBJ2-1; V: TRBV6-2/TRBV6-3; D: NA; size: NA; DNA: TGTGCCAGCAGTTACGGCCCGAGCTATGAGCAGTTCTTC; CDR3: CASSYGPSYEQFF
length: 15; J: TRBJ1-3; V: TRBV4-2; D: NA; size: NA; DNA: TGTGCCAGCAGCCAATCGGCAGGCTCTGGAAACACCATATATTTT; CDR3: CASSQSAGSGNTIYF
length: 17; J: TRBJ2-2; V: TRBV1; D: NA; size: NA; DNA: TGCACCAGCAGCCAAGTAGGGTCCCCCGGGTGCGTCGGGGAGCTGTTTTTT; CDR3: CTSSQVGSPGCVGELFF
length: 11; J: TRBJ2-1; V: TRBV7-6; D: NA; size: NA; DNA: TGTGCCAGCAGCTTAGGGAATGAGCAGTTCTTC; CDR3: CASSLGNEQFF
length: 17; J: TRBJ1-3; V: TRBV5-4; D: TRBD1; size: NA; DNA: TGTGCCAGCAGCTTGGGACAGGGCAGATCCTCTGGAAACACCATATATTTT; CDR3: CASSLGQGRSSGNTIYF
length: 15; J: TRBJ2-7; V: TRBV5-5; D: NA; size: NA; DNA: TGTGCCAGCAGCTTTTCGATTAGCGAGCGCTACGAGCAGTACTTC; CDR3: CASSFSISERYEQYF
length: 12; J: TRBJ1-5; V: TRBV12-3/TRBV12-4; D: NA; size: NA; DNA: TGTGCCAGCAGTAGCGACAGGTTTGCCCAGCATTTT; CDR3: CASSSDRFAQHF
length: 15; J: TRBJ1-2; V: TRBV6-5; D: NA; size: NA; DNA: TGTGCCAGCAGAACCCCAGGGGAAGGGAACTATGGCTACACCTTC; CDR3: CASRTPGEGNYGYTF
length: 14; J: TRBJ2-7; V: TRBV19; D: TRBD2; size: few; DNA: TGTGCCAGTAGCACACGGACTAGCAGCTACGAGCAGTACTTC; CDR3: CASSTRTSSYEQYF
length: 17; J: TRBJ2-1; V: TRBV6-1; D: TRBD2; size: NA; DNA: TGTGCCAGCAGTGAACTGGGACTAGCGGGATCGAGCAATGAGCAGTTCTTC; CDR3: CASSELGLAGSSNEQFF